This T cell receptor beta chain was documented in a study of radiotherapy plus CTLA-4 blockade in lung cancer (dated by TCRdb to 2016 to 2019). Study-level background: Objective responses were observed in 15% to 20% of enrolled patients, and disease control was achieved in less than 40%. What the study reported, not specific to this receptor: Early dynamic changes in blood T cell clones, together with increased serum interferon-beta after radiation, were reported as the strongest predictors of response. TCR clones derived from tumors expanded in peripheral blood after treatment with radiotherapy and ipilimumab.

In regard to this clone: Its antigen remains undetermined. It has no much larger one-base neighbor in the sample; base qualities were not kept.

Focal radiation therapy combined with CTLA-4 blockade (ipilimumab) was tested in patients with chemo-refractory metastatic non-small-cell lung cancer. Trimming removed 5 bases from V and 4 bases from J, leaving 23 bases between the germline ends. The germline V gene gives CDR1 as MGHRA and CDR2 as YSYEKL. Inclusive of the bounding cysteine and phenylalanine, the CDR3 is 17 residues long. The only DNA kept is the CDR3, 51 bases in frame from the first base. The library was obtained by the immunoSEQ multiplex PCR assay. TCRdb obtained this table from immuneACCESS and retained in-frame rearrangements with V and J assigned. These tables miss some clones; where compared with another copy, unresolved V genes account for less than half of the shortfall, and the remainder is unexplained. Across this sample there are approximately 25,000 clones, with about 75% seen only once. Approximately 24% of the sample goes to the ten largest clones.

The sequencing here drew on peripheral blood, taken from a patient treated with radiotherapy plus ipilimumab. The rearranged segments are TRBV4-1 and TRBJ1-2; a confident D gene designation cannot be given. This TCR came from a human donor with non-small cell lung cancer that progressed on radiotherapy plus ipilimumab. The DNA reads as follows: TGCGCCAGCAGCAGCGCGTTCCAGAACCGAAAGACCTATGGCTACACCTTC. Its product reads: CASSSAFQNRKTYGYTF.